These 2 T cell receptor beta chains were sequenced from one sample in a study of T cell changes during pregnancy in multiple sclerosis. Some clones are missing from TCRdb's copy, which holds only in-frame ones; the method was immunoSEQ multiplex PCR. The sample lists 65,000 to 75,000 clones; about nine tenths were seen once. Sequences were derived from peripheral blood, sampled in the second trimester of pregnancy. The receptor source for this set is a female donor with multiple sclerosis, enrolled in a pregnancy study.

The genes are TRBV5-6 and TRBJ1-4; 7 nucleotides match TRBD1. The CDR3 totals 16 residues. In germline, CDR1 is SGHDT, CDR2 YYEEEE. V gave up 4 bases and J gave up 7 bases; unmatched junction bases: 13. The CDR3, as DNA: TGTGCCAGCAGCACCCCGACCGGGACAGAGGGTGAAAAACTGTTTTTT. This encodes CASSTPTGTEGEKLFF.

The J gene is TRBJ1-1, the V gene TRBV29-1; D call uncertain. Trimming left V 4 bases short and J 2 bases short, with 8 bases between. In germline, CDR1 is SQVTM, CDR2 ANQGSEA. CDR3 length equals 12 residues. The CDR3 sequence: CSVARGNTEAFF. In nucleotides, the CDR3 is TGCAGCGTTGCCCGGGGAAACACTGAAGCTTTCTTT.